The clone carrying this T cell receptor beta chain has a handful of counts. MiXCR, run by TCRdb on the RT-PCR reads, gives a single entry per CDR3 protein. Of just under 550,000 distinct CDR3 sequences listed, 20% to 25% are singletons. The sample comes from a study of response to subunit inactivated influenza vaccine. The CDR3 covers 16 residues. The germline V gene encodes CDR1 SGHRS and CDR2 YFSETQ. V shed 7 bases, J shed 1 base, and the junction held 7 bases outside the gene matches. These records were also assigned to another study, of T cells expressing NK-cell markers. That study adds: UMI-tagged 5'RACE template switching yielded the TCR beta cDNA. One of the eight sequenced donors was seronegative, whereas the other seven were HCMV-seropositive. Six of the donors carried dominant NKG2C+ clonotypes that took up roughly 1.0-7.5% of their CD8+ T cells. In a handful of donors, dominant clonotypes made up about 25-60.1% of CD3+CD56-NKG2C+ cells.

The TCR sequence derives from a man aged 50-60 years who received an inactivated influenza vaccine. Material: CD4+ T cells sorted from PBMCs, obtained approximately 13 days after vaccination. The rearrangement joins TRBV5-1 to TRBJ2-3; the match to TRBD1 covers 12 bases. The CDR3 sequence is CASRLWDRGRTDTQYF. Here the CDR3 DNA reads TGCGCCAGCCGGCTATGGGACAGGGGGCGCACAGATACGCAGTATTTT.